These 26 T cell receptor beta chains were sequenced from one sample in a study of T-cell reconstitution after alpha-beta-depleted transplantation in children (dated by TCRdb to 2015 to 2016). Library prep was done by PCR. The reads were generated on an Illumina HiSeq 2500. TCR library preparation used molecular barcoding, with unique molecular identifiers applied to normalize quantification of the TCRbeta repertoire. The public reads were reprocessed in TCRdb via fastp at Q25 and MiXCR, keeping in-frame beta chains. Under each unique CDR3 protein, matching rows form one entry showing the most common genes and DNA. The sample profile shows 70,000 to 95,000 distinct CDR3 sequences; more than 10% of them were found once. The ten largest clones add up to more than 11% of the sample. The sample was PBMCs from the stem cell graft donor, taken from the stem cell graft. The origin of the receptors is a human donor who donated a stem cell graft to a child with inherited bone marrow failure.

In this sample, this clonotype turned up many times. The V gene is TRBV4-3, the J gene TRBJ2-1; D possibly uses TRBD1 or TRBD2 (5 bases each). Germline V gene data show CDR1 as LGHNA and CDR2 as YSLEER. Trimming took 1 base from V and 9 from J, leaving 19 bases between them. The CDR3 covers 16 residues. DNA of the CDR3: TGCGCCAGCAGCCAAGGTCAGGGAGATCTTAAGGGTGAGCAGTTCTTC. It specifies CASSQGQGDLKGEQFF.

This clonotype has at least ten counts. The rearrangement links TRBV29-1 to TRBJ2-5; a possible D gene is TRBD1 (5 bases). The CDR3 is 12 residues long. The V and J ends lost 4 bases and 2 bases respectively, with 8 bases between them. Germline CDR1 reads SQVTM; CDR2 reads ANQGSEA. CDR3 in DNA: TGCAGCGTTGCACACAGGCAAGAGACCCAGTACTTC. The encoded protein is CSVAHRQETQYF.

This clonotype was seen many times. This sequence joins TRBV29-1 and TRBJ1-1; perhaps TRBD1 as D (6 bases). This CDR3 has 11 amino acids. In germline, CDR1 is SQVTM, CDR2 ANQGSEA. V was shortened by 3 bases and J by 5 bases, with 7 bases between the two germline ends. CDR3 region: CSVDRGTEAFF. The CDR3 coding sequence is TGCAGCGTTGACAGGGGAACTGAAGCTTTCTTT.

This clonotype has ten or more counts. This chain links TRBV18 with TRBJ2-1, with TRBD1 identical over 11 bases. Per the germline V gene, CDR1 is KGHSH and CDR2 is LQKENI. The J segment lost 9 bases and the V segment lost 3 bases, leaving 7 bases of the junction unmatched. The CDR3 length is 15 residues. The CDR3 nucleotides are TGTGCCAGCTCACCCTGGACAGGGGGCGAGGGTGAGCAGTTCTTC. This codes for CASSPWTGGEGEQFF.

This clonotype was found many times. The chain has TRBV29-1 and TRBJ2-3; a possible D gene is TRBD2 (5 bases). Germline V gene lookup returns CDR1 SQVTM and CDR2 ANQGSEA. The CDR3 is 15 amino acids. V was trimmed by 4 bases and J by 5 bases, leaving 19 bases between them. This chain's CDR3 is CSVGSASSGGDTQYF. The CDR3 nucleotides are TGCAGCGTTGGCTCTGCTAGCTCCGGCGGAGATACGCAGTATTTT.

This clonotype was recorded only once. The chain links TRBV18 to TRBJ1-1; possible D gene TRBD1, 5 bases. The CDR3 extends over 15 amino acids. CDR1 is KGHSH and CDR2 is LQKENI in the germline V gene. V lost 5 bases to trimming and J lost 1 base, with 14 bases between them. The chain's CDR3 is CASSSEGPANTEAFF. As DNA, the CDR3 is TGTGCCAGCTCATCGGAGGGGCCGGCGAACACTGAAGCTTTCTTT.

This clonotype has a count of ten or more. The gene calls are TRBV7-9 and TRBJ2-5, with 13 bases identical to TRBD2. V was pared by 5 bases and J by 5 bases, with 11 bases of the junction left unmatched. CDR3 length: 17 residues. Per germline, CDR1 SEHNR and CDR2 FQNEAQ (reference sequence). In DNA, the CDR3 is TGTGCCAGCAGCCCGGGACTAGCGGGGCTAAATGGGGAGACCCAGTACTTC. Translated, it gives CASSPGLAGLNGETQYF.

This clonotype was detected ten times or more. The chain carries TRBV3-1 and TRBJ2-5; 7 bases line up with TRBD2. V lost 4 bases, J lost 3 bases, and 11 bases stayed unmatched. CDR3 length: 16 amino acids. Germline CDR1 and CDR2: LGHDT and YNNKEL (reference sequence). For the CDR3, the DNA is TGTGCCAGCAGCCCTAACCCCGGGACTAACAAAGAGACCCAGTACTTC. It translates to CASSPNPGTNKETQYF.

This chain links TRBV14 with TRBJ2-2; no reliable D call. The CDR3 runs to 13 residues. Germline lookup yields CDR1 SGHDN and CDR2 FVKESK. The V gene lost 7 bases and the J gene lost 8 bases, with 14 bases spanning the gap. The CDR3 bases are TGTGCCAGCACCCGTGGCCAGCTAGGGGAGCTGTTTTTT. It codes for CASTRGQLGELFF.

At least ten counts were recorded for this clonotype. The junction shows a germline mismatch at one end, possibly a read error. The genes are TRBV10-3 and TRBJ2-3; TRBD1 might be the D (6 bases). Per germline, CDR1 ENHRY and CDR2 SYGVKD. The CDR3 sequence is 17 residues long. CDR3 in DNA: TGTGCCAGCAGTGATATCCGACAGGCTGATAGCACAGATACGCAGTATTTT. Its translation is CASSDIRQADSTDTQYF.

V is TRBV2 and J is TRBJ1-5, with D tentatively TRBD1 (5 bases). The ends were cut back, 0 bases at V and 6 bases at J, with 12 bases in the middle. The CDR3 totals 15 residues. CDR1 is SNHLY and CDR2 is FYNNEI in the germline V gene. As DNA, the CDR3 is TGTGCCAGCAGTGAAGCGAGAGGGGAGGGTCAGCCCCAGCATTTT. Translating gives CASSEARGEGQPQHF.

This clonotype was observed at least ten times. The CDR3 DNA sequence: TGCGCCAGCGTCGAAATAGCGGGAGGGTTCAATGAGCAGTTCTTC. This translates into CASVEIAGGFNEQFF. V usage is TRBV5-1 and J usage is TRBJ2-1; TRBD2 agrees at 11 bases. This CDR3 is built from 15 residues. J gave up 6 bases and V 7 bases, and 9 bases lay outside the gene matches. Germline loops: CDR1 SGHRS, CDR2 YFSETQ. The full variable domain, its missing parts supplied by reference TRBV5-1 and TRBJ2-1, is KAGVTQTPRYLIKTRGQQVTLSCSPISGHRSVSWYQQTPGQGLQFLFEYFSETQRNKGNFPGRFSGRQFSNSRSEMNVSTLELGDSALYLCASVEIAGGFNEQFFGPGTRLTVL.

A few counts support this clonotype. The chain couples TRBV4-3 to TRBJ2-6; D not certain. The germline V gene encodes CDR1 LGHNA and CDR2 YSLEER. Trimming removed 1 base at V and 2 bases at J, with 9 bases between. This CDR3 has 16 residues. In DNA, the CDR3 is TGCGCCAGCAGCCAAGTTCCCGGGCCTGGGGCCAACGTCCTGACTTTC. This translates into CASSQVPGPGANVLTF.

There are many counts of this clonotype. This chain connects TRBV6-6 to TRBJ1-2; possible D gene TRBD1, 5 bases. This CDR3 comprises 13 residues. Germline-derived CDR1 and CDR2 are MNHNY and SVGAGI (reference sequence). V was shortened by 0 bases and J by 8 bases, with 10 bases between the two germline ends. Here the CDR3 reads CASSYSAWGGYTF. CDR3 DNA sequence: TGTGCCAGCAGTTACTCGGCTTGGGGGGGCTACACCTTC.

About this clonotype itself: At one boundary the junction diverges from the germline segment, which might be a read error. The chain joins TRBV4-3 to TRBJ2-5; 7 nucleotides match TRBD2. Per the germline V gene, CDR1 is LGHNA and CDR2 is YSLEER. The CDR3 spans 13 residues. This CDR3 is CASSQVAGEAQYF. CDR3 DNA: TGCGCCAGCAGCCAAGTCGCGGGAGAGGCCCAGTACTTC.

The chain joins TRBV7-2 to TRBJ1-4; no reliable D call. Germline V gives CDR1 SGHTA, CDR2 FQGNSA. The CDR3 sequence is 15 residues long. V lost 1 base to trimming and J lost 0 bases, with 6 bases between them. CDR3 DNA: TGTGCCAGCAGCTTAGTGGCTACAACTAATGAAAAACTGTTTTTT. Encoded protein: CASSLVATTNEKLFF.

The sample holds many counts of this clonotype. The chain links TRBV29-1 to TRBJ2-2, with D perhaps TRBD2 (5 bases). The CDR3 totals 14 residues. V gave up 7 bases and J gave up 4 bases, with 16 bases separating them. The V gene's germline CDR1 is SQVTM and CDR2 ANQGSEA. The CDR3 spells CSATSGLFTGELFF. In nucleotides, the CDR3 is TGCAGCGCTACGAGCGGTCTTTTCACCGGGGAGCTGTTTTTT.

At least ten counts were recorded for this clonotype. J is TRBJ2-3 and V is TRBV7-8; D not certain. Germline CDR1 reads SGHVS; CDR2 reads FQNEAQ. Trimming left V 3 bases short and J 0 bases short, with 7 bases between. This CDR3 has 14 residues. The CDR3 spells CASSFLDSTDTQYF. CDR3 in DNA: TGTGCCAGCAGCTTCCTCGACAGCACAGATACGCAGTATTTT.

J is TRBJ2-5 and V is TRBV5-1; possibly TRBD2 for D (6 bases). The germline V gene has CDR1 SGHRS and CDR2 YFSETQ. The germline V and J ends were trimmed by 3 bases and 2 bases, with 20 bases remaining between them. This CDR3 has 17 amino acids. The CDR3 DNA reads TGCGCCAGCAGCTCCCTCCCCGGGGGTGTAGCACAAGAGACCCAGTACTTC. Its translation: CASSSLPGGVAQETQYF.

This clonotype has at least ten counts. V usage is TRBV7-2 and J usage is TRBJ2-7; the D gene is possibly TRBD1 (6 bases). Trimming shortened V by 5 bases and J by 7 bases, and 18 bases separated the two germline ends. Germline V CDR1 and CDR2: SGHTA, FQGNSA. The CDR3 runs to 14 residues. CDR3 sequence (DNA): TGTGCCAGCAGCAAACCGGGAAGCCAGGGGGAGCAGTACTTC. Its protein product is CASSKPGSQGEQYF.

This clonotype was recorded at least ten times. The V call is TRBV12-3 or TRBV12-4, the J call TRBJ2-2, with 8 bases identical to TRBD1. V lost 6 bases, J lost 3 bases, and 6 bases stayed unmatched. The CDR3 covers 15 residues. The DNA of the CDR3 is TGTGCCAGCAGCCACCAGGGGGCTGACACCGGGGAGCTGTTTTTT. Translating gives CASSHQGADTGELFF.

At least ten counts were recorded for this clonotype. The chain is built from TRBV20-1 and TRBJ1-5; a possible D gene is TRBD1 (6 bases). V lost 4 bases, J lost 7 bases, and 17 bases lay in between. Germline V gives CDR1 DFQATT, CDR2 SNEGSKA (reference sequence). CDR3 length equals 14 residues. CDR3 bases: TGCAGTGCTACGGGACAACATTTAGACCAGCCCCAGCATTTT. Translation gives CSATGQHLDQPQHF.

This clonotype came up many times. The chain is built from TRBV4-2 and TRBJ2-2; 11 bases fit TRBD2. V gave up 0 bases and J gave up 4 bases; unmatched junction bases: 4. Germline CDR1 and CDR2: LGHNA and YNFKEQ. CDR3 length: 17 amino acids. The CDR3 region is CASSQDVGTSGTGELFF. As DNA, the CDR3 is TGTGCCAGCAGCCAAGATGTTGGGACTAGCGGCACCGGGGAGCTGTTTTTT.

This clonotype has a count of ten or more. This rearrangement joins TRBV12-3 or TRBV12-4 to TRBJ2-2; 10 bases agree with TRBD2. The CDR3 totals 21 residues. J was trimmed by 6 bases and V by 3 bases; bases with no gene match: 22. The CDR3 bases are TGTGCCAGCAGTTTTGTATTCGGGTCTAGCGGGAGCCCCCCAGCACCCGGGGAGCTGTTTTTT. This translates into CASSFVFGSSGSPPAPGELFF.

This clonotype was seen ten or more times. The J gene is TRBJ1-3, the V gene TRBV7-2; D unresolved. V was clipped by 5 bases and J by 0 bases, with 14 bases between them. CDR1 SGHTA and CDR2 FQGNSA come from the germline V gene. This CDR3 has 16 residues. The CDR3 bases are TGTGCCAGCAGCCCCACCGCAACTAACTCTGGAAACACCATATATTTT. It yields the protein CASSPTATNSGNTIYF.

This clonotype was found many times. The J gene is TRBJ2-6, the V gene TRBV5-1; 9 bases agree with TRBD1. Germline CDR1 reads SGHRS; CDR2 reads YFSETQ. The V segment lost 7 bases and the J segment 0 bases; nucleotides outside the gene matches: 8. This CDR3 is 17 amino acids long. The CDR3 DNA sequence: TGCGCCAGCCGGGACAGGGTGCTGAACTCTGGGGCCAACGTCCTGACTTTC. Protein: CASRDRVLNSGANVLTF.